The sequence of this T cell receptor (beta chain) was determined in a study of type 1 and type 2 diabetes patients. About the study: A total of around 18 million paired-end reads came from the whole study.

No donor had another autoimmune disease or recent infection within four weeks. The PCR template was genomic DNA. Amplification of the beta chain CDR3 used 30 forward and 13 reverse multiplex primers. TCRdb itself ran the multiplex PCR reads through MiXCR, one entry per CDR3 protein. The sample shows 270,000 or so distinct CDR3 sequences, around 47% of them seen only once. This CDR3 contains 18 residues. The V gene end was trimmed by 4 bases and the J gene end by 2 bases; junction bases not matched to a gene: 15. Looked up from germline, CDR1 is SQVTM and CDR2 is ANQGSEA. This rearrangement joins TRBV29-1 to TRBJ2-7; 12 bases line up with TRBD2. The sequence was collected from a man younger than 35 with type 2 diabetes. Sequenced: peripheral blood mononuclear cells (PBMCs). In DNA form, the CDR3 reads TGCAGCGTTGTGCCGCAACAGGGGGCTAGCGGGAGGGCCTACGAGCAGTACTTC. Translation gives CSVVPQQGASGRAYEQYF.